These 2 T cell receptor beta chains were all obtained from the same sample, sequenced in a study of blood T cell repertoires in COVID-19. Sequencing was performed with immunoSEQ multiplex PCR; in TCRdb, only in-frame clones are kept and a portion is missing. The sample has some 290,000 clones, roughly 86% seen once. The specimen was peripheral blood. These receptors all stem from a young woman with COVID-19, enrolled during active disease.

Here the CDR3 DNA reads TGCGCCAGCAGCCAAAGGGTAGACAGCGGCAATCAGCCCCAGCATTTT. Amino acids: CASSQRVDSGNQPQHF. This sequence joins TRBV4-1 and TRBJ1-5; perhaps TRBD1 as D (5 bases). CDR1 MGHRA and CDR2 YSYEKL come from the germline V gene. V gave up 2 bases and J gave up 2 bases, with 13 bases separating them. The CDR3 totals 16 residues.

The gene calls are TRBV5-1 and TRBJ2-4; D not resolved. CDR3 length equals 13 residues. Per the germline V gene, CDR1 is SGHRS and CDR2 is YFSETQ. Trimming took 5 bases from V and 0 from J, leaving 6 bases between them. The CDR3 nucleotides read TGCGCCAGCAGTGACTTAGCCAAAAACATTCAGTACTTC. The encoded protein is CASSDLAKNIQYF. Looking up the rest from reference TRBV5-1 and TRBJ2-4 gives the full variable domain: KAGVTQTPRYLIKTRGQQVTLSCSPISGHRSVSWYQQTPGQGLQFLFEYFSETQRNKGNFPGRFSGRQFSNSRSEMNVSTLELGDSALYLCASSDLAKNIQYFGAGTRLSVL.